Below, 23 T cell receptor beta chains from the same sample are listed, as sequenced in a study of identical twins. TCRdb reprocessed the 5' RACE reads with MiXCR, giving one entry per CDR3 protein. The table has around 290,000 distinct CDR3 sequences, 9.5% seen once; the top ten hold under 7.5%. These sequences were also reported in another study, on yellow fever vaccine responses in identical twins.

The sample taken for sequencing was CD8+ T cells sorted from blood. These receptors were taken from a young woman in good health.

This clonotype was counted only a few times. This rearrangement joins TRBV6-1 to TRBJ1-5; the D gene is possibly TRBD1 (5 bases). Germline V gene sequence: CDR1 MNHNS, CDR2 SASEGT. The CDR3 length is 14 residues. V gave up 5 bases and J gave up 7 bases, with 15 bases separating them. CDR3 amino acids: CASSPADMFQPQHF. The CDR3, as DNA: TGTGCCAGCAGTCCGGCGGACATGTTCCAGCCCCAGCATTTT.

This chain uses TRBV4-3 with TRBJ2-7, with TRBD1 as a possible D gene (6 bases). Germline V lookup: CDR1 LGHNA, CDR2 YSLEER. The CDR3 is 15 amino acids. V was pared by 0 bases and J by 4 bases, with 13 bases between. CDR3 nucleotides: TGCGCCAGCAGCCAAGACCACAGGGAATCTTACGAGCAGTACTTC. As protein: CASSQDHRESYEQYF.

This clonotype came up many times. The chain couples TRBV5-1 to TRBJ2-1, with a weak D call TRBD2 (5 bases). The ends were cut back, 0 bases at V and 5 bases at J, with 9 bases in the middle. The germline gives CDR1 SGHRS, CDR2 YFSETQ. The CDR3 extends over 14 amino acids. The CDR3 DNA is TGCGCCAGCAGCTTGGTCCCCGGGGACAATGAGCAGTTCTTC. Its translation is CASSLVPGDNEQFF.

This clonotype was recorded at least ten times. The gene calls are TRBV4-2 and TRBJ2-1; D call uncertain. Trimming shortened V by 0 bases and J by 2 bases, and 8 bases separated the two germline ends. The CDR3 runs to 15 residues. The germline V gene has CDR1 LGHNA and CDR2 YNFKEQ. CDR3 residues: CASSQERVPYNEQFF. The CDR3 bases are TGTGCCAGCAGCCAAGAACGCGTCCCCTACAATGAGCAGTTCTTC.

V gene TRBV7-3 combines with J gene TRBJ1-2, with a weak D call TRBD1 (5 bases). The CDR3 length is 14 residues. Looked up from germline, CDR1 is SGHTA and CDR2 is FQGTGA. V lost 5 bases, J lost 4 bases, and 14 bases lay in between. For the CDR3, the DNA is TGTGCCAGCAGCCTCAGGGAATTCAGCTATGGCTACACCTTC. Translated, it gives CASSLREFSYGYTF.

The V and J genes are TRBV28 and TRBJ2-1; 13 bases align to TRBD2. In germline, CDR1 is MDHEN, CDR2 SYDVKM. V trimming: 6 bases; J trimming: 5 bases; junction bases outside the gene matches: 13. The CDR3 is 18 residues long. In nucleotides, the CDR3 is TGTGCCAGCAGCTCCCCCCTACTAGCGGGAGGGGTAGACAATGAGCAGTTCTTC. Its protein product is CASSSPLLAGGVDNEQFF.

The chain couples TRBV5-1 to TRBJ2-1, with D unclear. Trimming took 3 bases from V and 6 from J, leaving 4 bases between them. This CDR3 region has 11 residues. Germline V gives CDR1 SGHRS, CDR2 YFSETQ. The CDR3 coding sequence is TGCGCCAGCAGCTCCCCCAATGAGCAGTTCTTC. It codes for CASSSPNEQFF.

The rearrangement joins TRBV9 to TRBJ2-1; 8 bases match TRBD1. CDR3 length: 14 residues. The J segment lost 8 bases and the V segment lost 0 bases, leaving 4 bases of the junction unmatched. In germline, CDR1 is SGDLS, CDR2 YYNGEE. This chain's CDR3 is CASSVGGQGHEQFF. The CDR3 bases are TGTGCCAGCAGCGTAGGTGGACAGGGCCATGAGCAGTTCTTC.

This clonotype was recorded at least ten times. V usage is TRBV15 and J usage is TRBJ2-5; 11 positions agree with TRBD2. Unmatched junction bases numbered 4, after V lost 1 base and J lost 3 bases. The germline V gene has CDR1 LNHNV and CDR2 YYDKDF (reference sequence). The CDR3 extends over 16 amino acids. CDR3 sequence: CATSRVQTSGEETQYF. Here the CDR3 DNA reads TGTGCCACCAGCAGAGTCCAGACTAGCGGGGAAGAGACCCAGTACTTC.

Only a few counts were recorded for this clonotype. The chain carries TRBV14 and TRBJ1-2; 7 bases agree with TRBD1. CDR3 size: 17 residues. The trim removed 3 bases at V and 4 bases at J, leaving 14 bases unmatched. Germline-derived CDR1 and CDR2 are SGHDN and FVKESK. CDR3 sequence reads: CASSHRQGLAQSYGYTF. CDR3 nucleotide sequence: TGTGCCAGCAGCCACCGACAGGGTCTAGCCCAGAGCTATGGCTACACCTTC.

This clonotype was found a few times. This chain uses TRBV5-1 with TRBJ2-1; D uncertain. Germline assignment: CDR1 SGHRS and CDR2 YFSETQ. Trimming cost V 0 bases and J 3 bases, with 16 bases left between them. The CDR3 extends over 17 amino acids. This CDR3 is CASSLGLRQVNYNEQFF. CDR3 DNA: TGCGCCAGCAGCTTGGGTCTTCGCCAGGTGAACTACAATGAGCAGTTCTTC. Looking up the rest from reference TRBV5-1 and TRBJ2-1 gives the full variable domain: KAGVTQTPRYLIKTRGQQVTLSCSPISGHRSVSWYQQTPGQGLQFLFEYFSETQRNKGNFPGRFSGRQFSNSRSEMNVSTLELGDSALYLCASSLGLRQVNYNEQFFGPGTRLTVL.

This chain uses TRBV6-5 with TRBJ2-7; D unresolved. From germline, CDR1 is MNHEY and CDR2 SVGAGI. The V and J ends lost 3 bases and 6 bases respectively, with 12 bases between them. This CDR3 contains 13 residues. The CDR3: CASSYYDRSEQYF. The CDR3 DNA reads TGTGCCAGCAGTTATTACGATCGAAGCGAGCAGTACTTC.

This clonotype has a count of ten or more. The chain couples TRBV5-1 to TRBJ2-7; D uncertain. The V gene's germline CDR1 is SGHRS and CDR2 YFSETQ. There are 11 residues in the CDR3. V dropped 4 bases and J dropped 3 bases, with 5 bases sitting between them. CDR3: CASSHGYEQYF. In nucleotides, the CDR3 is TGCGCCAGCAGCCATGGCTACGAGCAGTACTTC.

This clonotype occurred many times. The chain joins TRBV15 to TRBJ2-2; 9 bases agree with TRBD1. The CDR3 spans 15 residues. Trimming at V came to 5 bases and at J to 7 bases, leaving 8 bases not matched to a gene. The germline V gene encodes CDR1 LNHNV and CDR2 YYDKDF (reference sequence). The DNA for the CDR3 is TGTGCCACCAGCCCAGGGGACAGGGAGCACGGGGAGCTGTTTTTT. Encoded protein: CATSPGDREHGELFF. The full variable domain, completed using reference TRBV15 and TRBJ2-2, is DAMVIQNPRYQVTQFGKPVTLSCSQTLNHNVMYWYQQKSSQAPKLLFHYYDKDFNNEADTPDNFQSRRPNTSFCFLDIRSPGLGDTAMYLCATSPGDREHGELFFGEGSRLTVL.

The chain couples TRBV7-9 to TRBJ1-5; no firm D call. The CDR3 runs to 15 residues. Trimming left V 4 bases short and J 0 bases short, with 10 bases between. Germline assignment: CDR1 SEHNR and CDR2 FQNEAQ (reference sequence). CDR3 residues: CASSSSQGSNQPQHF. The CDR3 DNA reads TGTGCCAGCAGCTCCAGTCAAGGTAGCAATCAGCCCCAGCATTTT.

This clonotype was seen a few times. CDR3 bases: TGTGCTAGTGGTTTGGTCCCCGGGACAGATGACGAGCAGTACTTC. It codes for CASGLVPGTDDEQYF. V usage is TRBV12-5 and J usage is TRBJ2-7, with TRBD1 matching over 7 bases. CDR1 and CDR2 from the germline V gene are LGHNT and FRNRAP. The trim removed 0 bases at V and 5 bases at J, leaving 7 bases unmatched. The CDR3 runs 15 residues.

This clonotype was counted at least ten times. The chain couples TRBV21-1 to TRBJ2-1. TRBV21-1 is tagged as a pseudogene. This CDR3 is built from 12 residues. CDR3: CASRGTYNEQFF. The CDR3 DNA reads as TGTGCCAGCAGAGGGACCTACAATGAGCAGTTCTTC.

The V and J genes are TRBV5-4 and TRBJ2-5, with TRBD2 matching over 9 bases. Unmatched junction bases numbered 2, after V lost 3 bases and J lost 5 bases. This CDR3 contains 13 residues. Germline V gene sequence: CDR1 SGHNT, CDR2 YYREEE (reference sequence). The CDR3 DNA reads as TGTGCCAGCAGCTCTGGACTAGCGGAGACCCAGTACTTC. It codes for CASSSGLAETQYF.

This clonotype was seen only a few times. The V gene is TRBV5-5, the J gene TRBJ2-7; D might be TRBD1 or TRBD2, each matching 5 bases. The V end lost 3 bases, the J end lost 0 bases, and 16 bases lay between the germline ends. Germline CDR1 reads SGHKS; CDR2 reads YYEKEE (reference sequence). CDR3 length: 16 residues. The DNA for the CDR3 is TGTGCCAGCAGCTCCAACTCGGGACCCCTCTCCTACGAGCAGTACTTC. It codes for CASSSNSGPLSYEQYF.

The table lists this clonotype with many counts. The rearrangement links TRBV11-2 to TRBJ2-1, with a weak D call TRBD2 (5 bases). The V gene's germline CDR1 is SGHAT and CDR2 FQNNGV. The ends were cut back, 4 bases at V and 6 bases at J, with 19 bases in the middle. The CDR3 consists of 16 residues. CDR3 residues: CASSSPRGLASNEQFF. Written as DNA, the CDR3 is TGTGCCAGCAGCTCCCCCCGTGGGCTAGCATCCAATGAGCAGTTCTTC.

The chain recombines TRBV13 with TRBJ2-3, with TRBD1 identical over 7 bases. Trimming took 5 bases from V and 4 from J; bases not matched to a gene: 6. The CDR3 loop spans 14 amino acids. In germline, CDR1 is PRHDT, CDR2 FYEKMQ (reference sequence). In DNA form, the CDR3 reads TGTGCCAGCAGCCACGAACAGGGGTCAGATACGCAGTATTTT. Translating gives CASSHEQGSDTQYF.

This clonotype was detected a few times. The DNA for the CDR3 is TGTGCCAGCAGCTTATTGGCAGATAGCAATCAGCCCCAGCATTTT. Its translation is CASSLLADSNQPQHF. V is TRBV7-9 and J is TRBJ1-5; D unresolved. The CDR3 has 15 amino acids. Germline loops: CDR1 SEHNR, CDR2 FQNEAQ (reference sequence). The V gene lost 2 bases and the J gene lost 0 bases, with 8 bases spanning the gap. The entire variable domain, with the rest obtained from reference TRBV7-9 and TRBJ1-5, is as follows: DTGVSQNPRHKITKRGQNVTFRCDPISEHNRLYWYRQTLGQGPEFLTYFQNEAQLEKSRLLSDRFSAERPKGSFSTLEIQRTEQGDSAMYLCASSLLADSNQPQHFGDGTRLSIL.

This clonotype was recorded a few times. The rearrangement joins TRBV4-1 to TRBJ2-5; D might be TRBD2 (5 bases). The germline gives CDR1 MGHRA, CDR2 YSYEKL. The CDR3 runs 14 residues. Between the trimmed V and J ends, which lost 4 bases and 1 base, there was a span of 10 bases. The CDR3 reads CASSLFGVQETQYF. CDR3 DNA sequence: TGCGCCAGCAGCCTATTCGGGGTCCAAGAGACCCAGTACTTC.